This T cell receptor (beta chain) was sequenced in a study of siplizumab effects on memory and regulatory T cells. The table came from immunoSEQ multiplex PCR; TCRdb's copy has only in-frame clones and leaves some out. The sample has approximately 70,000 clones, about 89% seen once. Findings and limits, study-wide: The mean Treg-derived percentage of mappable alloreactive CD4+ clones was 60% to 70% with siplizumab compared with less than 35% in controls. It seemed that naive T cells were more diverse than memory cells and were major contributors to the alloresponse.

The CDR3 length is 14 residues. The ends were cut back, 6 bases at V and 1 base at J, with 9 bases in the middle. CDR1 is MGHRA and CDR2 is YSYEKL in the germline V gene. Comments on this clone: The antigen remains unidentified.

The specimen sequenced was CD8+ T cells sorted from blood. The gene calls are TRBV4-1 and TRBJ2-2; no reliable D call. This TCR was recovered from a human donor in good health. The CDR3: CASSVLRNTGELFF. The CDR3 DNA is TGCGCCAGCAGTGTGCTTAGGAACACCGGGGAGCTGTTTTTT.